One and the same sample provided the 14 T cell receptor beta chains below, sequenced in a study of T cell repertoires in chronic hepatitis B. Profiled with immunoSEQ multiplex PCR; TCRdb holds only in-frame clones, not every one. The repertoire holds more than 450 clones, with about 83% as singletons. Material: HBV polymerase (pol387) epitope-specific CD8+ T cells from PBMCs. The receptor source for this set is a human donor with chronic hepatitis B virus infection.

The chain has TRBV28 and TRBJ1-4; TRBD1 agrees at 9 bases. Germline V gene lookup returns CDR1 MDHEN and CDR2 SYDVKM. The length of the CDR3 is 16 residues. V was pared by 4 bases and J by 0 bases, with 3 bases of the junction left unmatched. CDR3 sequence reads: CASSYRGLATNEKLFF. The CDR3 bases are TGTGCCAGCAGTTACAGGGGGCTAGCAACTAATGAAAAACTGTTTTTT.

This sequence joins TRBV28 and TRBJ1-5; 8 bases agree with TRBD1. Germline CDR1 and CDR2: MDHEN and SYDVKM. This CDR3 spans 17 amino acids. V trimming: 3 bases; J trimming: 6 bases; junction bases outside the gene matches: 13. CDR3: CASSFRLARGPVQPQHF. The CDR3 DNA sequence: TGTGCCAGCAGTTTTAGGTTAGCCAGGGGGCCCGTTCAGCCCCAGCATTTT.

The DNA of the CDR3 is TGCGCCAGCAGCCAAGTTTTCAGGGCCAACTATGGCTACACCTTC. This translates into CASSQVFRANYGYTF. The rearrangement links TRBV4-3 to TRBJ1-2; a possible D gene is TRBD1 (5 bases). V dropped 1 base and J dropped 2 bases, with 11 bases sitting between them. In germline, CDR1 is LGHNA, CDR2 YSLEER. The CDR3 covers 15 residues.

This chain links TRBV19 with TRBJ1-5; D remains ambiguous. Per the germline V gene, CDR1 is LNHDA and CDR2 is SQIVND (reference sequence). V lost 3 bases and J lost 2, with 8 bases in between. The CDR3 sequence is 14 residues long. The CDR3 is CASSIKGRNQPQHF. The CDR3, as DNA: TGTGCCAGTAGTATCAAAGGGCGCAATCAGCCCCAGCATTTT.

The rearrangement uses TRBV7-9 and TRBJ2-4; D is uncertain. CDR1 and CDR2 (germline): SEHNR, FQNEAQ (reference sequence). CDR3 length: 16 amino acids. V lost 5 bases and J lost 0, with 14 bases in between. CDR3 nucleotide sequence: TGTGCCAGCAGCCCCAGACAAGTTATAGCCAAAAACATTCAGTACTTC. It encodes CASSPRQVIAKNIQYF.

This chain connects TRBV29-1 to TRBJ2-7; 11 bases align to TRBD1. Germline trimming cut 4 bases from V and 5 bases from J; bases unmatched to any gene: 4. The germline gives CDR1 SQVTM, CDR2 ANQGSEA. This CDR3 comprises 13 residues. The DNA for the CDR3 is TGCAGCGTTGGGACAGGGGGCGAGGACGAGCAGTACTTC. Its protein is CSVGTGGEDEQYF.

This chain joins TRBV29-1 and TRBJ2-7, with a tentative D call TRBD2 (7 bases). Looked up from germline, CDR1 is SQVTM and CDR2 is ANQGSEA. This CDR3 has 13 residues. Trimming took off 8 bases at V and 5 bases at J, with 19 bases between the two ends. The CDR3 region is CSLYRGGANEQYF. Written as DNA, the CDR3 is TGCAGCTTATACCGTGGGGGGGCAAACGAGCAGTACTTC.

This chain uses TRBV10-1 with TRBJ2-2; 7 bases fit TRBD1. The CDR3 contains 15 residues. Germline-derived CDR1 and CDR2 are WNHNN and SYGVQD (reference sequence). V was pared by 5 bases and J by 5 bases, with 8 bases of the junction left unmatched. The CDR3: CASSFTGVWTGELFF. The CDR3, as DNA: TGCGCCAGCAGTTTTACAGGGGTTTGGACCGGGGAGCTGTTTTTT.

CDR3 coding DNA: TGTGCCAGCTCACCAAACAGGGCCTACGAGCAGTACTTC. Its translation is CASSPNRAYEQYF. This chain connects TRBV18 to TRBJ2-7, with D possibly matching TRBD1 (6 bases). The germline V gene encodes CDR1 KGHSH and CDR2 LQKENI. V shed 2 bases and J shed 2 bases, with 7 bases lying between them. The CDR3 spans 13 residues.

The rearrangement uses TRBV5-1 and TRBJ2-1; 10 bases are shared with TRBD2. CDR1 is SGHRS, CDR2 YFSETQ, per germline. The CDR3 spans 20 residues. Losses at the gene ends were 0 bases for V and 6 bases for J; bases not matched to a gene: 18. The CDR3 DNA sequence: TGCGCCAGCAGCTTGGCCGCTAGCGGGAGAGGACCATTCTACGGCAATGAGCAGTTCTTC. It codes for CASSLAASGRGPFYGNEQFF.

This chain links TRBV5-1 with TRBJ1-5, with no clear D. Germline V gene data show CDR1 as SGHRS and CDR2 as YFSETQ. V was trimmed by 0 bases and J by 4 bases, leaving 8 bases between them. The CDR3 sequence is 14 residues long. CDR3 nucleotide sequence: TGCGCCAGCAGCTTGGACCCCTCTAATCAGCCCCAGCATTTT. Amino acid sequence: CASSLDPSNQPQHF.

The chain couples TRBV5-1 to TRBJ1-1; possibly TRBD1 for D (5 bases). Germline V lookup: CDR1 SGHRS, CDR2 YFSETQ. The V end was cut by 5 bases, the J end by 9 bases, with 8 bases between. CDR3 length: 10 residues. CDR3: CASRGGKAFF. CDR3 coding DNA: TGCGCCAGCAGGGGGGGAAAAGCTTTCTTT.

V is TRBV7-9 and J is TRBJ2-1; 7 bases align to TRBD2. Looked up from germline, CDR1 is SEHNR and CDR2 is FQNEAQ (reference sequence). V shed 3 bases, J shed 7 bases, and the junction held 6 bases outside the gene matches. This CDR3 comprises 14 residues. CDR3 sequence reads: CASSLAGARNEQFF. In nucleotides, the CDR3 is TGTGCCAGCAGCTTGGCGGGAGCGCGGAATGAGCAGTTCTTC.

The gene calls are TRBV6-5 and TRBJ1-1; D is unclear. The V and J ends lost 2 bases and 4 bases respectively, with 14 bases between them. This CDR3 has 15 amino acids. Germline assignment: CDR1 MNHEY and CDR2 SVGAGI. The CDR3 protein is CASSYGGGRGTEAFF. The DNA for the CDR3 is TGTGCCAGCAGTTACGGTGGAGGCAGAGGCACTGAAGCTTTCTTT.